Here is one TCR beta chain with its context. The antigen is unknown. Method: immunoSEQ multiplex PCR; TCRdb's copy keeps in-frame clones and lacks some. The sample consists of millions of clones, 93% of them appearing once. Trimming removed 6 bases from V and 6 bases from J, with 18 bases in between. The CDR3 loop spans 15 amino acids. Germline CDR1 reads MGHRA; CDR2 reads YSYEKL. This entry is derived from a study of shared clonotypes between healthy human individuals. Study-wide results and caveats: Sharing across four donors was seen in roughly 5% of naive CD4 clonotypes. In having few donors, the study represented limited genetic and exposure-history diversity.

Division of CD4+ cells produced a CD45RA+ naive subset and a CD45RA-negative memory subset. This rearrangement joins TRBV4-1 to TRBJ2-1; D remains ambiguous. The sequence was collected from a young man in good health. Some clones in this sample may be carry-over from other donors' samples. Sequencing was performed on naive CD4+ T cells from PBMCs. Noted subset: CD45RA+ positively selected. The CDR3 spells CASRTYSSRRNEQFF. The DNA of the CDR3 is TGCGCCAGCAGGACTTACTCCTCCCGACGCAATGAGCAGTTCTTC.